This entry describes one TCR beta chain. Its recognized antigen is unknown. Per-base quality was not reported, and no clone a single base away is much larger than it. The sample originates from a study of brain T cells in children with intractable seizures (dated by TCRdb to about 2021). Describing the broader study: Resected brain tissue from about 50 pediatric epilepsy surgery cases was initially screened for immune gene transcripts with a NanoString immunology panel. Of the roughly twelve selected surgery cases, pre-surgery blood was also sequenced for eight, so four had brain tissue only. Results the study describes overall, beyond this receptor: The patients' HCMV serostatus was not known, and viral specificity was inferred solely from CDR3 sequence similarity. Because pre- and post-surgery blood were sequenced to different depths, clones absent from the pre-surgery sample may reflect undersampling.

The meaning of the sample's time point label: blood from clinic visit 5 months post-surgery; TSC patient then seizure free. The surgery cases showing the highest brain T cell transcript signatures were chosen for TCR beta chain sequencing of brain tissue and, when available, of blood. Before surgery, the patients had been given at least one anti-epileptic drug. The TCR-sequenced patients were children whose drug-resistant epilepsy was caused by tuberous sclerosis complex, focal cortical dysplasia, Rasmussen encephalitis or hemimegalencephaly. The Monarch genomic DNA purification kit was used to extract bulk genomic DNA from unsorted brain tissue and whole blood. The immunoSEQ assay was applied to genomic DNA to generate the TCR beta chain sequences. In the paper's pipeline: CDR3 sequences that did not begin with the conserved framework cysteine at position 104 were removed by hand. Clonality was calculated as one minus the normalized Shannon's Diversity Index, with values ranging from 0 (maximal diversity) to 1 (oligoclonal). Chi-squared comparison-of-proportions tests were used to check whether the frequency of the same CDR3 differed between samples, for example brain versus blood. Public clonotypes were identified through searches of immuneACCESS, and similarity to known antiviral clonotypes was evaluated with the VDJdb browser. TCRdb's version of the immuneACCESS table is confined to in-frame rearrangements and falls short of the full clone set. An unresolved V gene accounts for under half of the shortfall where checked; the remainder is of unknown origin. From that table come the V and J calls and clone size; the DNA was used to work out D and trimming. The sample data list hundreds of thousands of clones, and about 94% of these were observed just once. Of the sample, under 7% is held by the ten largest clones.

Germline trimming: 4 bases from V, 1 base from J; junction bases outside gene matches: 5. CDR1 and CDR2 (SGHRS, YFSETQ) derive from the germline V gene. Including cysteine and phenylalanine, the CDR3 has 15 amino acids. Left in the record is the CDR3 DNA by itself, 45 bases read in frame from the first base. The TCR comes from a boy in the first two years of life with tuberous sclerosis and intractable seizures. The chain joins TRBV5-1 to TRBJ2-7, with 10 bases aligning to TRBD1. Sequenced material: peripheral blood, taken 5 to 6 months after surgery. The DNA sequence is TGCGCCAGCAGCGGGATGGGACAGGGGTCCTACGAGCAGTACTTC. The encoded protein is CASSGMGQGSYEQYF.